This TCR beta chain stems from a study of glioma-infiltrating T cells. Trimming removed 0 bases at V and 7 bases at J, with 16 bases between. The CDR3 is 15 amino acids. Germline V CDR1 and CDR2: DFQATT, SNEGSKA (reference sequence). Amplification of TCR alpha and beta CDR3 regions from RNA used iRepertoire nested multiplex PCR. TCRdb passed the multiplex PCR reads through MiXCR, listing each CDR3 protein once. The sample holds under 200,000 distinct CDR3 sequences, 25% to 35% seen once. This clonotype occurred many times. The TCR originated in a human donor with low-grade glioma or glioblastoma, undergoing nonglioma brain surgery, or in good health (not recorded which). Sequencing input: glioma tissue, nonneoplastic brain tissue, or PBMCs (not recorded which). This chain connects TRBV20-1 to TRBJ2-1; D assignment may be TRBD1 or TRBD2 (5 bases each). This CDR3 is CSARDPGPRVNEQFF. The DNA of the CDR3 is TGCAGTGCTAGAGATCCGGGACCCAGGGTGAATGAGCAGTTCTTC.